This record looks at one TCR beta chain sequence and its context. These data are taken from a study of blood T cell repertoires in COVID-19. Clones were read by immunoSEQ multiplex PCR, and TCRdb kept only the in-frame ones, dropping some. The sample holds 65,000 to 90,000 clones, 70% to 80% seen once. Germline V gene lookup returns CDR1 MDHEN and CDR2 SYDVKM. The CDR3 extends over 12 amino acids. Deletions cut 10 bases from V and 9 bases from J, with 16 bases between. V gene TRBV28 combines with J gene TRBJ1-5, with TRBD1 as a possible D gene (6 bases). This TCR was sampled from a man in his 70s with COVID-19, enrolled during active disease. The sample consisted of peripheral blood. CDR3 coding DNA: TGTGCCACGGGTGACCTCAGGGGGCCCCAGCATTTT. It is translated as CATGDLRGPQHF.